This T cell receptor (beta chain) originates from a study of spatial heterogeneity in lung cancer. Germline CDR1 LGHNA, CDR2 YNFKEQ. Trimming took 0 bases from V and 7 from J, leaving 27 bases between them. The CDR3 is made up of 19 amino acids. Time point reported: sample taken at primary tumor resection. TCRdb re-called the 5' RACE reads with MiXCR, one entry per CDR3 protein. The sample lists about 22,000 distinct CDR3 sequences, 2.8% seen once, with 7.7% in the top ten. Study-level points and caveats: Tumor mutation counts were tracked by expanded intratumoral alpha and beta TCR counts.

This clonotype appeared many times. What it binds is not known. This receptor was obtained from a male donor with early-stage non-small cell lung cancer. This rearrangement joins TRBV4-2 to TRBJ1-2, with TRBD1 as a possible D gene (5 bases). Sequencing was performed on lung tumor tissue, taken at surgery. The CDR3 protein is CASSQDFMGPSRRLVGYTF. As DNA, the CDR3 is TGTGCCAGCAGCCAAGATTTCATGGGACCCTCCCGTCGCCTTGTTGGCTACACCTTC.